A selection of T cell receptor beta chains follows, all from one sample in a study of T cells in Graves' hyperthyroidism and ophthalmopathy. From the multiplex PCR reads, TCRdb called clonotypes with MiXCR, one entry per CDR3 protein. The table lists some 650,000 distinct CDR3 sequences, around 16% of them singletons. Sample: blood. These receptors originate from a woman aged 40-49 years with Graves' ophthalmopathy. Each CDR3 is given without its conserved first and last residue. Size tells how often a clone was seen (once, few, many) or the class of an expanded clone, and some rows leave it out.

j_gene,abundance,v_gene,len,CDR3aa
TRBJ2-2,many,TRBV28,15,ASRPSSGRANTGELF
TRBJ1-1,many,TRBV11-2,11,ASSLAPVREAF
TRBJ2-2,many,TRBV6-1,13,ASSTGSSNTGELF
TRBJ1-1,-,TRBV20-1,10,SAPVQNTEAF
TRBJ2-1,-,TRBV7-9,16,ASSLGKFSGSFGNEQF
TRBJ2-5,many,TRBV3-1,13,ASSHYRRGGETQY
TRBJ1-5,many,TRBV2,13,ASSEQRISNQPQH
TRBJ1-1,-,TRBV19,13,ASSVPGGARTEAF
TRBJ1-1,-,TRBV5-5,15,ASSRQGLTYMNTEAF
TRBJ2-7,many,TRBV20-1,13,SVVPGQGISYEQY
TRBJ2-3,many,TRBV30,11,AWTTGGTDTQY
TRBJ1-2,few,TRBV10-3,10,AISESRQLYT
TRBJ1-2,many,TRBV20-1,9,SATGILGYT
TRBJ2-5,many,TRBV11-2,13,ASSLAGGQGETQY
TRBJ1-1,-,TRBV27,12,ASSLQGARGLAF
TRBJ2-1,many,TRBV28,14,ASSLGGGGPNNEQF
TRBJ1-1,few,TRBV12-3/TRBV12-4,11,ASSFNRITEAF
TRBJ2-7,once,TRBV7-9,14,ASSGGGGPSSYEQY
TRBJ2-1,-,TRBV5-4,14,ASSLPGLAGVSSQF
TRBJ1-5,many,TRBV12-3/TRBV12-4,13,ASSYGTPRGQPQH
TRBJ2-5,many,TRBV10-3,12,AISESGSQETQY
TRBJ2-1,-,TRBV19,15,ASSIDPTSYDANEQF
TRBJ2-2,-,TRBV7-9,12,ASSLGRNTGEPF
TRBJ1-2,-,TRBV5-4,14,ASSSDRGRILYGYT
TRBJ2-7,many,TRBV5-1,15,ASSLAGGGLLIYEQY
TRBJ2-7,-,TRBV11-2,11,ASRDTSSYEQY
TRBJ1-2,-,TRBV19,14,ASSPGQGALGYGYT
TRBJ2-1,many,TRBV12-3/TRBV12-4,15,ASSFGVRMYPYNEQF
TRBJ1-5,many,TRBV28,14,ASSRSGQGFNQPQH
TRBJ1-3,few,TRBV3-1,17,ASSQVLNLQGLSGNTIY
TRBJ1-1,-,TRBV6-1,13,ASSALGLANTEAF
TRBJ2-7,few,TRBV10-3,10,AIGGDSYEQY
TRBJ2-2,-,TRBV7-9,13,AIGTSGRPTGELF
TRBJ1-5,many,TRBV2,12,ASSDGQGAQPQH
TRBJ2-1,-,TRBV19,13,ASSIGDRVYNEQF
TRBJ2-6,few,TRBV5-1,14,ATYPGGFSGANVLT
TRBJ2-7,many,TRBV7-3,13,ASSLLGDPSYEQY
TRBJ2-5,many,TRBV6-1,9,ASREGETQY
TRBJ2-5,-,TRBV2,13,ASTRSGGSQETQY
TRBJ2-5,few,TRBV5-4,14,ASSKRAGGPQETQY
TRBJ2-1,-,TRBV12-3/TRBV12-4,14,ASRPQGAQPYNEQF
TRBJ2-5,-,TRBV20-1,13,SARARGQGQETQY
TRBJ1-2,many,TRBV18,13,ASSQAGRGKDGYT
TRBJ1-1,few,TRBV19,14,ASSINPPSANTEAF
TRBJ1-2,many,TRBV5-1,11,ASSLVSPYGYT
TRBJ2-1,many,TRBV20-1,10,SARPRENEQF
TRBJ2-1,few,TRBV30,13,AWRSVVDLGNEQF
TRBJ2-4,many,TRBV3-1,12,ASSQGLAKNIQY
TRBJ1-4,-,TRBV24-1,15,ATSADREGETNEKLF
TRBJ2-7,many,TRBV7-9,13,ASSLANGDTYEQY
TRBJ2-2,-,TRBV5-1,14,ASSLVRDANTGELF
TRBJ2-7,-,TRBV11-2,13,ASSLEIGGTYEQY
TRBJ2-2,-,TRBV28,13,ARSFLAGPPGELF
TRBJ2-3,-,TRBV7-9,14,ASSPSTGAVTDTQY
TRBJ2-1,-,TRBV28,11,ASATGGRAQQF
TRBJ2-1,-,TRBV19,11,ASTPTGFNEQF
TRBJ2-1,many,TRBV2,12,ASSSGRADNEQF